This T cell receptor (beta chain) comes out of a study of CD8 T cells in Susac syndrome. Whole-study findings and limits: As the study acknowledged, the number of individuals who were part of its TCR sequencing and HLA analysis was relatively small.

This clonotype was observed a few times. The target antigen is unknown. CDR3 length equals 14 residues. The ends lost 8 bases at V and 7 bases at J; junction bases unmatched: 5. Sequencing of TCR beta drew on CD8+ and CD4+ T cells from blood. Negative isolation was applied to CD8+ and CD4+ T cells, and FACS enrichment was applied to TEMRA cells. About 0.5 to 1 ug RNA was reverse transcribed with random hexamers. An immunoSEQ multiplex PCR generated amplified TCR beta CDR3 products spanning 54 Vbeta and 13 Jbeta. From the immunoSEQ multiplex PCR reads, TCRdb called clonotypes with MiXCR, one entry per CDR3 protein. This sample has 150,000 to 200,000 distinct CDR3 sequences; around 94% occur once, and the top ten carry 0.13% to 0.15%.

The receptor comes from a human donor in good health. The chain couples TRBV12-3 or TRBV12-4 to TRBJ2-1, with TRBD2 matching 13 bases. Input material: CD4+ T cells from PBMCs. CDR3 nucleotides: TGTGCCAGCCGGACTAGCGGGGGACCTAATGAGCAGTTCTTC. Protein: CASRTSGGPNEQFF.